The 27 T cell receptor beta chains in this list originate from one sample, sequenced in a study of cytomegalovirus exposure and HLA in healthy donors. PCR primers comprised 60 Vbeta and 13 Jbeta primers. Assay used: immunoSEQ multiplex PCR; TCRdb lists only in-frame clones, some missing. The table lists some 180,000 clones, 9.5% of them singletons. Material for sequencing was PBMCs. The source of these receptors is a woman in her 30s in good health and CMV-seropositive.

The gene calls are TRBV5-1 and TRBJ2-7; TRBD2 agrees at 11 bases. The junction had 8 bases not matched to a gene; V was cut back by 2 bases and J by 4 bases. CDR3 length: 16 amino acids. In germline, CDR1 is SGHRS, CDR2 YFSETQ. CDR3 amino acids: CASSFTGTSGKYEQYF. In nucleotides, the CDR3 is TGCGCCAGCAGCTTTACCGGGACTAGCGGAAAATACGAGCAGTACTTC.

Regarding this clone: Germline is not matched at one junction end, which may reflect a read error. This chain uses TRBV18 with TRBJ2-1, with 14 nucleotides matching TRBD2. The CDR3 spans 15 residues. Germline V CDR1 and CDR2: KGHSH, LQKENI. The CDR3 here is CASSPPGTSGRLYVF. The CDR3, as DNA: TGTGCCAGCTCACCACCGGGGACTAGCGGGAGATTATATGTCTTC.

CDR3 in DNA: TGCAGCGCTGGGGACAGGGTTGGGACTGAAGCTTTCTTT. Its translation: CSAGDRVGTEAFF. The chain carries TRBV29-1 and TRBJ1-1; 9 bases agree with TRBD1. CDR3 size: 13 residues. Germline values: CDR1 SQVTM, CDR2 ANQGSEA. Trimming at V came to 7 bases and at J to 5 bases, leaving 8 bases not matched to a gene.

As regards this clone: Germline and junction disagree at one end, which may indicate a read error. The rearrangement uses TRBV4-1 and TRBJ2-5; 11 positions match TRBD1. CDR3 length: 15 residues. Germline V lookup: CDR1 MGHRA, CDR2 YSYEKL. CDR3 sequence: CASSPRTGGGENQYF. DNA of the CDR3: TGCGCCAGCAGCCCACGGACAGGGGGCGGGGAGAACCAGTACTTC.

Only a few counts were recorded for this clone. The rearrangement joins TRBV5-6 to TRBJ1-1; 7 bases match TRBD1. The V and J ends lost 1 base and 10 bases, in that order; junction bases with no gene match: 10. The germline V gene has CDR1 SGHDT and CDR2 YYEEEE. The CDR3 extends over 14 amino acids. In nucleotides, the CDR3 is TGTGCCAGCAGCTTGACACAGGGGAAAAATAGAGCTTTCTTT. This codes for CASSLTQGKNRAFF.

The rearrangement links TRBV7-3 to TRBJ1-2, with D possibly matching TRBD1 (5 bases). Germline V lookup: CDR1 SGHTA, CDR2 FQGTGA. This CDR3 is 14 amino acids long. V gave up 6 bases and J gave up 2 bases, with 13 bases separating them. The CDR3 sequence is CASSPTGPNYGYTF. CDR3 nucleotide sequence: TGTGCCAGCAGTCCCACAGGTCCCAACTATGGCTACACCTTC.

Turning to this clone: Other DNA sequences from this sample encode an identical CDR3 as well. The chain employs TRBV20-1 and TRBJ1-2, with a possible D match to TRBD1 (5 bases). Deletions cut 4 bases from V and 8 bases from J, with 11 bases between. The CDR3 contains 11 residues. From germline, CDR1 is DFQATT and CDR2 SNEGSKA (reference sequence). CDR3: CSATLRGGYTF. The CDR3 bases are TGCAGTGCTACCCTACGGGGGGGCTACACCTTC.

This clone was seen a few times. This CDR3 is CASSLGLAASSYNEQFF. Written as DNA, the CDR3 is TGTGCCAGCAGCTTGGGACTAGCGGCCAGCTCCTACAATGAGCAGTTCTTC. The chain employs TRBV5-4 and TRBJ2-1; 9 nucleotides line up with TRBD2. The V and J ends lost 0 bases and 0 bases, in that order; junction bases with no gene match: 4. Germline V gives CDR1 SGHNT, CDR2 YYREEE (reference sequence). The CDR3 consists of 17 residues.

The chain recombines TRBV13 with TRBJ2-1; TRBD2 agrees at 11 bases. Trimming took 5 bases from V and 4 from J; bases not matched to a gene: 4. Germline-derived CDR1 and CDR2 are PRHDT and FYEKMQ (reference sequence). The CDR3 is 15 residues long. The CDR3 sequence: CASSPRTSGYNEQFF. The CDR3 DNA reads TGTGCCAGCAGCCCCCGGACTAGCGGGTACAATGAGCAGTTCTTC.

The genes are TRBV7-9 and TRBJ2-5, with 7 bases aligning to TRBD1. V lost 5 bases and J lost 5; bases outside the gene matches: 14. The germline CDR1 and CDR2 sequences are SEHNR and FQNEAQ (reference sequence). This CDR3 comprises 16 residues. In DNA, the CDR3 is TGTGCCAGCAGCAGAGACGGGACAGAGCTTAGGGAGACCCAGTACTTC. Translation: CASSRDGTELRETQYF. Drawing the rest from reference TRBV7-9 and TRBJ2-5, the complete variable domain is DTGVSQNPRHKITKRGQNVTFRCDPISEHNRLYWYRQTLGQGPEFLTYFQNEAQLEKSRLLSDRFSAERPKGSFSTLEIQRTEQGDSAMYLCASSRDGTELRETQYFGPGTRLLVL.

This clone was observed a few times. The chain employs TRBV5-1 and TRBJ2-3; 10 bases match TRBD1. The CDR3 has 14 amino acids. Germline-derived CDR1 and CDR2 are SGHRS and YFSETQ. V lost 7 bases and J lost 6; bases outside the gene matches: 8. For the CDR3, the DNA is TGCGCCAGCGGACCGGGACAGGGGTTTGATACGCAGTATTTT. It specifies CASGPGQGFDTQYF.

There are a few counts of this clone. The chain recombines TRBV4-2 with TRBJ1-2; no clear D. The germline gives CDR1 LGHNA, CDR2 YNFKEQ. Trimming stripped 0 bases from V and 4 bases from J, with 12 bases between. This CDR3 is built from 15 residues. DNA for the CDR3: TGTGCCAGCAGCCAAGATCTAAGGGAGACCTATGGCTACACCTTC. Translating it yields CASSQDLRETYGYTF.

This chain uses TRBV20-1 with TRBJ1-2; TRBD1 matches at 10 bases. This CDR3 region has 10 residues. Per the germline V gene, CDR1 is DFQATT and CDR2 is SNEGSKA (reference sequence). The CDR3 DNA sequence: TGCGGGACAGGGGATTACGGCTACACCTTC. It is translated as CGTGDYGYTF.

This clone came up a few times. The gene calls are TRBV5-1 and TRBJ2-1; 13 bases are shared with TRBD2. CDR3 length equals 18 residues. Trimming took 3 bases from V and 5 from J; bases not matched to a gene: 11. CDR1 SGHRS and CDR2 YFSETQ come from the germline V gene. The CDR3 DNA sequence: TGCGCCAGCAGCTATCGACTAGCGGGAGGCCCGGCGGACAATGAGCAGTTCTTC. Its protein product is CASSYRLAGGPADNEQFF.

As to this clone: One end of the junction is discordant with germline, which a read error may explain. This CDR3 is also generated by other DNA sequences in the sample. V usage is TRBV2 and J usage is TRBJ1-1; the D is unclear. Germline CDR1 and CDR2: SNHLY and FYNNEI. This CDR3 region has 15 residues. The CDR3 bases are TGTGCCAGCAGTGAGTCCTCACTAGGGAACACTGAAGCCTTCTTT. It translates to CASSESSLGNTEAFF.

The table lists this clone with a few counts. The CDR3 loop reads CASSFTLAGSDQYF. CDR3 coding DNA: TGCGCCAGCAGCTTTACACTAGCGGGAAGCGACCAGTACTTC. The rearrangement uses TRBV5-1 and TRBJ2-5; TRBD2 matches 10 bases. The CDR3 sequence is 14 residues long. CDR1 and CDR2 from the germline V gene are SGHRS and YFSETQ. V lost 2 bases and J lost 10; bases outside the gene matches: 8.

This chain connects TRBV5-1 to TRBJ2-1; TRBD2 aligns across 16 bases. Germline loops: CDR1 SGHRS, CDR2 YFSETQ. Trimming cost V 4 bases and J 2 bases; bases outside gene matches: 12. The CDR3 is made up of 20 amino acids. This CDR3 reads CASSPVPGTSGRAAYNEQFF. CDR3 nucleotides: TGCGCCAGCAGCCCGGTTCCCGGGACTAGCGGGAGGGCCGCCTACAATGAGCAGTTCTTC.

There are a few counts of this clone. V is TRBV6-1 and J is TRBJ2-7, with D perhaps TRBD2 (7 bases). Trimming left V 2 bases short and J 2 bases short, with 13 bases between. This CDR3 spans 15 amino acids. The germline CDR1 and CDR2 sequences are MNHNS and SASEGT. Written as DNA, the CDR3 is TGTGCCAGCAGTGAAATGTTGCGGGGGCCCTACGAGCAGTACTTC. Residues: CASSEMLRGPYEQYF.

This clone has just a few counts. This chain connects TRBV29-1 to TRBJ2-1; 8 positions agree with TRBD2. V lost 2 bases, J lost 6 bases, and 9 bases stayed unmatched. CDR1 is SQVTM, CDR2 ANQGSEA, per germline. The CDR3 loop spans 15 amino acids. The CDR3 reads CSVEPSRGGSNEQFF. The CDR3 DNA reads TGCAGCGTTGAACCCTCTCGCGGGGGGAGCAATGAGCAGTTCTTC.

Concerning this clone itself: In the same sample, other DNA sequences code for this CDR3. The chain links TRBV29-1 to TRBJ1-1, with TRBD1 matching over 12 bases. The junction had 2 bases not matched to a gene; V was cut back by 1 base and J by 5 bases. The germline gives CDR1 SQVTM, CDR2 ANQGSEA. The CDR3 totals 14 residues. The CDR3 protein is CSVEVGQGATEAFF. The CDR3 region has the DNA TGCAGCGTTGAAGTGGGACAGGGGGCAACTGAAGCTTTCTTT.

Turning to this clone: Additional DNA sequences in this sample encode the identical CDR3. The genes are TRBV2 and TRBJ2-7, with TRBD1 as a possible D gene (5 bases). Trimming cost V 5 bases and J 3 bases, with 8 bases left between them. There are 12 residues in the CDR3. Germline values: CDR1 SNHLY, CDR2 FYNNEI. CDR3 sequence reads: CASSLQVYEQYF. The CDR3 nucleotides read TGTGCCAGCAGTCTACAGGTCTACGAGCAGTACTTC.

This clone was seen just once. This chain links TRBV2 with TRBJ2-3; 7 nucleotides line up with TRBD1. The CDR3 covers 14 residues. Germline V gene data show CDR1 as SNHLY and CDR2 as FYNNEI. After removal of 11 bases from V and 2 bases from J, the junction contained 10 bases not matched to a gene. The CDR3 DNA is TGTGCCGGATTAAGACAGGGCCTCACAGATACGCAGTATTTT. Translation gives CAGLRQGLTDTQYF.

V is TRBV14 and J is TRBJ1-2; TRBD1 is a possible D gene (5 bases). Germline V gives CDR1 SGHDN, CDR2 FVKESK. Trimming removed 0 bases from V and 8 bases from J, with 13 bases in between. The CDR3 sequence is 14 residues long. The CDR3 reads CASSQDRQGGGYTF. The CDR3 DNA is TGTGCCAGCAGCCAAGACCGGCAGGGAGGAGGCTACACCTTC.

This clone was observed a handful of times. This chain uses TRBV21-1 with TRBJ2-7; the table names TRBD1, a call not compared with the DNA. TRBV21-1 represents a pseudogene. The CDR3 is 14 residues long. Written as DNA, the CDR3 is TGTGCCAGCAGCAACGGGGACAGTCCGGGCGAGCAGTACTTC. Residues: CASSNGDSPGEQYF.

The CDR3 spells CSVSRGLDQPQHF. CDR3 sequence (DNA): TGCAGCGTCTCCAGGGGGTTGGATCAGCCCCAGCATTTT. The chain employs TRBV29-1 and TRBJ1-5, with TRBD1 identical over 7 bases. This CDR3 comprises 13 residues. In germline, CDR1 is SQVTM, CDR2 ANQGSEA. J lost 5 bases, V lost 6 bases, and 7 bases had no gene match.

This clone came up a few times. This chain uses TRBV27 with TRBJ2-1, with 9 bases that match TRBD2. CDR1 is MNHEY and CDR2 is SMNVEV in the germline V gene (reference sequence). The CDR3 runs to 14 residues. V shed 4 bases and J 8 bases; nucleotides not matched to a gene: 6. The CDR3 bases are TGTGCCAGCAGTTCCGGGACTAGCTTAGATGAGCAGTTCTTC. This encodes CASSSGTSLDEQFF.

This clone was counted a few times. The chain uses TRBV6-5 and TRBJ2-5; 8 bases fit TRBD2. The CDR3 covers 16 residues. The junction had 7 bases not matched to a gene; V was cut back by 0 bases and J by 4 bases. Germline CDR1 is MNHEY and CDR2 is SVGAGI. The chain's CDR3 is CASSYSRAGVTETQYF. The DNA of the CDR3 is TGTGCCAGCAGTTACTCGAGAGCGGGAGTGACAGAGACCCAGTACTTC.